One sample yielded the 26 T cell receptor beta chains listed below, sequenced in a study of breast tumors, draining lymph nodes, adjacent tissues. TCRdb redid the calling of the multiplex PCR reads with MiXCR, one entry per CDR3 protein. The sample shows some 230,000 distinct CDR3 sequences, under 40% of them seen only once. The lymph nodes were axillary draining lymph nodes from breast cancer patients. The sequencing sample was made of axillary lymph node tissue. The receptors were gathered from a female donor with breast cancer. Some clones in this sample may be carry-over from other donors' samples.

This clonotype was detected ten times or more. The CDR3 nucleotides read TGCGCCAGCAGCTTGGGAGGGCACGGTAGGTCATACGAGCAGTACTTC. Protein product: CASSLGGHGRSYEQYF. The chain couples TRBV5-1 to TRBJ2-7; TRBD2 might be the D (5 bases). Per germline, CDR1 SGHRS and CDR2 YFSETQ. V lost 0 bases and J 4 bases, leaving 17 bases between the germline ends. The CDR3 runs 16 residues.

This clonotype has just a few counts. V usage is TRBV6-2 or TRBV6-3 and J usage is TRBJ1-2; 7 nucleotides line up with TRBD1. CDR3 length equals 13 residues. Germline V gene sequence: CDR1 MNHEY, CDR2 SVGEGT. The V gene end was trimmed by 7 bases and the J gene end by 7 bases; junction bases not matched to a gene: 9. The CDR3 nucleotides read TGTGCCAGCACTGACAGGGAGGATTTTGGCTACACCTTC. Translated, it gives CASTDREDFGYTF.

The sample holds many counts of this clonotype. The chain combines TRBV7-9 with TRBJ2-7, with a tentative D call TRBD1 (6 bases). The CDR3 runs to 17 residues. CDR1 and CDR2 (germline): SEHNR, FQNEAQ (reference sequence). V shed 8 bases and J shed 0 bases, with 23 bases lying between them. This chain's CDR3 is CASRPRQGSPSSYEQYF. CDR3 nucleotides: TGTGCCAGCCGCCCCCGGCAGGGGTCGCCGAGCTCCTACGAGCAGTACTTC. Combining the CDR3 with reference TRBV7-9 and TRBJ2-7 gives the whole variable domain DTGVSQNPRHKITKRGQNVTFRCDPISEHNRLYWYRQTLGQGPEFLTYFQNEAQLEKSRLLSDRFSAERPKGSFSTLEIQRTEQGDSAMYLCASRPRQGSPSSYEQYFGPGTRLTVT.

This clonotype was seen only once. A much larger clonotype is one base distant, so this may be a read error. This rearrangement joins TRBV7-3 to TRBJ1-3, with a possible D match to TRBD1 (6 bases). Germline-derived CDR1 and CDR2 are SGHTA and FQGTGA. V was cut by 5 bases and J by 0 bases, with 20 bases left in between. This CDR3 contains 18 residues. CDR3 in DNA: TGTGCCAGCAGCCCAAACTCAGGAGGAGGGGGCTCTGGAAACACCATATATTTT. This translates into CASSPNSGGGGSGNTIYF.

This clonotype was seen a handful of times. The J gene is TRBJ2-1, the V gene TRBV3-1; 8 bases align to TRBD2. V shed 3 bases and J 8 bases; nucleotides not matched to a gene: 9. Germline V gene lookup returns CDR1 LGHDT and CDR2 YNNKEL (reference sequence). The CDR3 runs 15 residues. CDR3 coding DNA: TGTGCCAGCAGCCAGACAAGCGGGAGATGGGATGAGCAGTTCTTC. The encoded protein is CASSQTSGRWDEQFF.

This sequence joins TRBV7-9 and TRBJ2-1; 11 bases are a match to TRBD2. The trim removed 6 bases at V and 15 bases at J, leaving 13 bases unmatched. The V gene's germline CDR1 is SEHNR and CDR2 FQNEAQ (reference sequence). The CDR3 totals 14 residues. The CDR3 DNA reads as TGTGCCAGCAGAATAGTCAATAGCGGGGGGGCGCGGTTCTTC. It translates to CASRIVNSGGARFF.

CDR3 sequence reads: CASSPQPGTGKGGPLHF. Here the CDR3 DNA reads TGTGCCAGCAGCCCGCAACCCGGGACAGGGAAGGGCGGACCCCTCCACTTT. The rearrangement joins TRBV9 to TRBJ1-6; 9 bases map to TRBD1. Trimming took 4 bases from V and 12 from J; bases not matched to a gene: 17. This CDR3 has 17 residues. Germline V gene lookup returns CDR1 SGDLS and CDR2 YYNGEE.

This clonotype was found many times. J is TRBJ2-3 and V is TRBV15, with a tentative D call TRBD2 (5 bases). This CDR3 region has 17 residues. The V and J ends lost 0 bases and 2 bases respectively, with 15 bases between them. Germline V gene sequence: CDR1 LNHNV, CDR2 YYDKDF (reference sequence). CDR3 loop: CATSRDRASGITDTQYF. The CDR3 DNA is TGTGCCACCAGCAGAGATCGGGCCAGCGGTATCACAGATACGCAGTATTTT.

CDR3 loop: CATGLAESSYEQYF. CDR3 nucleotides: TGTGCCACTGGACTAGCGGAGAGCTCCTACGAGCAGTACTTC. V gene TRBV10-3 combines with J gene TRBJ2-7; TRBD2 matches 10 bases. The CDR3 extends over 14 amino acids. In germline, CDR1 is ENHRY, CDR2 SYGVKD. J was trimmed by 0 bases and V by 10 bases; bases with no gene match: 6.

Many counts were recorded for this clonotype. The chain is built from TRBV7-6 and TRBJ2-5; 9 bases line up with TRBD1. V shed 5 bases, J shed 5 bases, and the junction held 12 bases outside the gene matches. CDR1 SGHVS and CDR2 FNYEAQ come from the germline V gene. The CDR3 loop spans 16 amino acids. CDR3 in DNA: TGTGCCAGCAGCCGGAATCCACAGGGGGCACGGGAGACCCAGTACTTC. Translation: CASSRNPQGARETQYF.

This clonotype was picked up many times. V is TRBV5-4 and J is TRBJ1-2; a weak D match, TRBD1 (6 bases). V shed 5 bases and J shed 0 bases, with 11 bases lying between them. The CDR3 loop spans 14 amino acids. The germline CDR1 and CDR2 sequences are SGHNT and YYREEE (reference sequence). The CDR3 DNA sequence: TGTGCCAGCAGACGACAGGCCTCTAACTATGGCTACACCTTC. It translates to CASRRQASNYGYTF.

Points on this clonotype: The junction departs from the called germline gene at one end, perhaps through a read error. The V call is TRBV7-3, the J call TRBJ1-1; possible D gene TRBD1, 5 bases. Germline values: CDR1 SGHTA, CDR2 FQGTGA. This CDR3 is 15 amino acids long. CDR3 in DNA: TGCGCCAGCAGCCAGGGAGCGGGGTTGAACACTGAAGCTTTCTTT. As protein: CASSQGAGLNTEAFF.

Note on this clonotype: Just one base apart from a much larger clone, this may be a read error. The chain carries TRBV11-3 and TRBJ2-6, with D possibly being TRBD1 (6 bases). The CDR3 spans 19 residues. V dropped 3 bases and J dropped 0 bases, with 18 bases sitting between them. Germline V gene lookup returns CDR1 SGHNT and CDR2 YENEEA. CDR3 sequence: CASSFRGGTQFSGANVLTF. The CDR3 coding sequence is TGTGCCAGCAGCTTTAGAGGGGGTACACAGTTCTCTGGGGCCAACGTCCTGACTTTC.

This clonotype has a count of ten or more. The chain recombines TRBV11-3 with TRBJ2-2; the D gene is possibly TRBD1 (6 bases). Trimming removed 0 bases at V and 2 bases at J, with 13 bases between. The CDR3 is 17 amino acids. Germline CDR1 and CDR2: SGHNT and YENEEA. CDR3 region: CASSLEQGLPNTGELFF. Written as DNA, the CDR3 is TGTGCCAGCAGCTTAGAACAGGGTCTCCCAAACACCGGGGAGCTGTTTTTT.

Notes on this clonotype: The junction shows a germline mismatch at one end, possibly a read error. The rearrangement uses TRBV7-7 and TRBJ2-1, with 14 bases lining up with TRBD2. Germline V gene data show CDR1 as SSHAT and CDR2 as FNYEAQ (reference sequence). The CDR3 is made up of 19 amino acids. The CDR3 DNA follows: TGTGCTAGCAGCCCTATGACTAGCGGGAGGGCCTTTTCCTACAATGAGCAGTTCTTC. Protein sequence: CASSPMTSGRAFSYNEQFF.

In its sample, this clonotype was seen a few times. This may be a read error: a much more frequent sequence differs by one nucleotide. The J gene is TRBJ2-5, the V gene TRBV6-5; tentative D call: TRBD2 (5 bases). The germline gives CDR1 MNHEY, CDR2 SVGAGI. The CDR3 extends over 12 amino acids. CDR3: CTSNGMGETQYF. The CDR3 DNA reads as TGTACCAGCAACGGGATGGGAGAGACCCAGTACTTC.

This clonotype was observed once. J is TRBJ2-1 and V is TRBV7-6; 7 bases line up with TRBD2. Germline trimming cut 5 bases from V and 6 bases from J; bases unmatched to any gene: 10. CDR1 is SGHVS, CDR2 FNYEAQ, per germline. This CDR3 is built from 15 residues. The CDR3 coding sequence is TGTGCCAGCAGCCCTCCGGGACTACATTCCAATGAGCAGTTCTTC. This codes for CASSPPGLHSNEQFF.

This clonotype appeared a few times. A much bigger clone sits one base away, suggesting this may be a read error. The V call is TRBV24-1, the J call TRBJ2-1; D is ambiguous. Trimming pared 0 bases from V and 6 bases from J, leaving 5 bases between. Germline CDR1 reads KGHDR; CDR2 reads SFDVKD. CDR3 length: 13 amino acids. The CDR3 DNA sequence: TGTGCCACCAGTGATTTGTTAGGCAATGAGCAGTTCTTC. Its translation: CATSDLLGNEQFF.

Written as DNA, the CDR3 is TGTGCCAGCAGCGTAAGTGTGGGGGGCGATGGCTACACCTTC. Translation gives CASSVSVGGDGYTF. The V and J genes are TRBV9 and TRBJ1-2; maybe TRBD1 (6 bases). The CDR3 extends over 14 amino acids. V was clipped by 1 base and J by 6 bases, with 13 bases between them. Per the germline V gene, CDR1 is SGDLS and CDR2 is YYNGEE. The full variable domain, rest sourced from reference TRBV9 and TRBJ1-2, is DSGVTQTPKHLITATGQRVTLRCSPRSGDLSVYWYQQSLDQGLQFLIQYYNGEERAKGNILERFSAQQFPDLHSELNLSSLELGDSALYFCASSVSVGGDGYTFGSGTRLTVV.

The chain joins TRBV9 to TRBJ2-1; TRBD2 is a possible D gene (5 bases). Germline CDR1 reads SGDLS; CDR2 reads YYNGEE. This CDR3 is 14 amino acids long. The V and J ends lost 0 bases and 3 bases respectively, with 7 bases between them. The CDR3, as DNA: TGTGCCAGCAGCGTAGAGGGAGTCTACAATGAGCAGTTCTTC. Translated: CASSVEGVYNEQFF.

The chain recombines TRBV7-9 with TRBJ1-1, with 10 bases matching TRBD1. V was pared by 5 bases and J by 0 bases, with 6 bases of the junction left unmatched. CDR1 and CDR2 (germline): SEHNR, FQNEAQ (reference sequence). This CDR3 has 16 amino acids. CDR3 DNA: TGTGCCAGCAGCCTCGACAGGGGGCAGGTGAACACTGAAGCTTTCTTT. It yields the protein CASSLDRGQVNTEAFF.

This clonotype was counted ten times or more. CDR3: CASSLVILGQLNEKLFF. For the CDR3, the DNA is TGCGCCAGCAGCTTGGTTATTTTGGGACAGCTTAATGAAAAACTGTTTTTT. The rearrangement links TRBV5-1 to TRBJ1-4, with 7 bases identical to TRBD1. This CDR3 spans 17 amino acids. V shed 0 bases, J shed 4 bases, and the junction held 9 bases outside the gene matches. CDR1 and CDR2 from the germline V gene are SGHRS and YFSETQ.

There are many counts of this clonotype. The chain couples TRBV20-1 to TRBJ2-7, with 11 bases matching TRBD2. Germline loops: CDR1 DFQATT, CDR2 SNEGSKA (reference sequence). The V segment lost 2 bases and the J segment 7 bases; nucleotides outside the gene matches: 10. The CDR3 is 15 amino acids. The CDR3 is CSARTSGRLGREQYF. CDR3 in DNA: TGCAGTGCTAGAACTAGCGGGAGATTAGGGAGAGAGCAGTACTTC.

About this clonotype: It is unclear where the CDR3 begins or ends on the DNA, so no DNA is shown, and the CDR3 is as TCRdb lists it. The rearrangement uses TRBV20-1 and TRBJ1-3. 22 amino acids form the CDR3, both terminal residues included. Germline CDR1 DFQATT, CDR2 SNEGSKA (reference sequence). The CDR3 is CMGTNPAYEQYFGQSSGNTIYF.

The sample holds many counts of this clonotype. CDR3 in DNA: TGTGCCAGCAGTGAAGAGAATAAGGCCTACGAGCAGTACTTC. It codes for CASSEENKAYEQYF. The V and J genes are TRBV25-1 and TRBJ2-7, with D hard to call. Germline CDR1 MGHDK, CDR2 SYGVNS. This CDR3 region has 14 residues. V was clipped by 2 bases and J by 2 bases, with 10 bases between them.

This clonotype was counted many times. V usage is TRBV29-1 and J usage is TRBJ2-5; 8 nucleotides line up with TRBD2. The germline CDR1 and CDR2 sequences are SQVTM and ANQGSEA. The CDR3 is 13 amino acids. Trimming removed 4 bases from V and 4 bases from J; junction bases left unmatched: 5. In DNA, the CDR3 is TGCAGCGTTGGCCCCGGGGGGGGAGAGACCCAGTACTTC. Translating it yields CSVGPGGGETQYF.